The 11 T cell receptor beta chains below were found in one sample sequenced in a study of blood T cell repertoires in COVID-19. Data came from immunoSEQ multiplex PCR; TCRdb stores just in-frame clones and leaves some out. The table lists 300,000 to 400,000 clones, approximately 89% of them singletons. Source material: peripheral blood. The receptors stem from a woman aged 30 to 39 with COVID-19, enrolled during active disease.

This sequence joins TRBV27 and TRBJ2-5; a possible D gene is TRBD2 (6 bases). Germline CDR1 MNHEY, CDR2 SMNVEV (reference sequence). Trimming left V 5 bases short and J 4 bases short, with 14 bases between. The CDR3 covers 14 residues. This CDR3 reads CASSPRGTIETQYF. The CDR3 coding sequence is TGTGCCAGCAGTCCGCGGGGCACAATAGAGACCCAGTACTTC.

In DNA, the CDR3 is TGTGCCAGCAGTTACCAAGCGGGGGTTGGCGAGCAGTACGTC. Amino acids: CASSYQAGVGEQYV. This chain uses TRBV6-5 with TRBJ2-7; 8 nucleotides align to TRBD2. The CDR3 is 14 residues long. After removal of 2 bases from V and 6 bases from J, the junction contained 6 bases not matched to a gene. The V gene's germline CDR1 is MNHEY and CDR2 SVGAGI.

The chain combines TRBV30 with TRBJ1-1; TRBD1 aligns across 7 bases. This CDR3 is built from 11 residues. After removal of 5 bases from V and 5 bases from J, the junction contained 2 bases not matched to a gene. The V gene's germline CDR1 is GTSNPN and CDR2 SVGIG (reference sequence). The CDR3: CAWQQGTEAFF. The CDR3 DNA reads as TGTGCCTGGCAACAGGGGACTGAAGCTTTCTTT.

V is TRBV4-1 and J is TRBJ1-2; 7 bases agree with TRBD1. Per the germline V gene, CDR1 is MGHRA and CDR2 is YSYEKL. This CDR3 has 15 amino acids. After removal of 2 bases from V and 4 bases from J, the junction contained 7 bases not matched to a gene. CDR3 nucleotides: TGCGCCAGCAGCCAACTAGACAGGGATCCCTATGGCTACACCTTC. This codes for CASSQLDRDPYGYTF.

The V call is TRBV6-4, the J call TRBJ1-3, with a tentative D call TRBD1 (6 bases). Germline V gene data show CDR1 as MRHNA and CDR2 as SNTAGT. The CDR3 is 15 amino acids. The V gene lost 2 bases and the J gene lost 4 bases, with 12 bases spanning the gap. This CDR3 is CASSDQRTEGNTIYF. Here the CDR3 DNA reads TGTGCCAGCAGTGACCAGCGGACAGAGGGAAACACCATATATTTT.

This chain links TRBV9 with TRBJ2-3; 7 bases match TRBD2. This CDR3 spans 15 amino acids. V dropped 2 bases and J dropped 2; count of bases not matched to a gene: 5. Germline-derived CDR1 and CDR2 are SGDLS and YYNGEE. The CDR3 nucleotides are TGTGCCAGCAGCGTGGGGGGACTATCCACAGATACGCAGTATTTT. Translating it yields CASSVGGLSTDTQYF.

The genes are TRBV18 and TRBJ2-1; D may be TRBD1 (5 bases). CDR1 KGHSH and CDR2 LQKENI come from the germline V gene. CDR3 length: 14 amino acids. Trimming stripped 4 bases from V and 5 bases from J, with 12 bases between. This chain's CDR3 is CASSRQGIDNEQFF. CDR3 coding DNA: TGTGCCAGCTCACGGCAGGGAATCGACAATGAGCAGTTCTTC.

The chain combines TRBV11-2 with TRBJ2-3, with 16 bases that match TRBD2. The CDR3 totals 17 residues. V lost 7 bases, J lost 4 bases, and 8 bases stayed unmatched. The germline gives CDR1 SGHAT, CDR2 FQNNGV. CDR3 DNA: TGTGCCAGCACCCGACCGGGACTAGCGGGGGGGGCAGATACGCAGTATTTT. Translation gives CASTRPGLAGGADTQYF.

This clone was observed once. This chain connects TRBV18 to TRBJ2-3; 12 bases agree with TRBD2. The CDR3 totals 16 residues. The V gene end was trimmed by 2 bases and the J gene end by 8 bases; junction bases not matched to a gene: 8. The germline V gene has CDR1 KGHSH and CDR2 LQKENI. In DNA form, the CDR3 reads TGTGCCAGCTCACCAAAGACTAGCGGGGGACCCGTTACGCAGTATTTT. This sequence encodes CASSPKTSGGPVTQYF. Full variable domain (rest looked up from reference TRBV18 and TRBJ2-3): NAGVMQNPRHLVRRRGQEARLRCSPMKGHSHVYWYRQLPEEGLKFMVYLQKENIIDESGMPKERFSAEFPKEGPSILRIQQVVRGDSAAYFCASSPKTSGGPVTQYFGPGTRLTVL.

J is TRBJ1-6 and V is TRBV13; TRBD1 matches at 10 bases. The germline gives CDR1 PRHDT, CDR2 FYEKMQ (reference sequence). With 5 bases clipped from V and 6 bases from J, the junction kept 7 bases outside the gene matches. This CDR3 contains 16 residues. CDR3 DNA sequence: TGTGCCAGCAGCCAAGGACAGGGGGTAGGTAATTCACCCCTCCACTTT. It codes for CASSQGQGVGNSPLHF.

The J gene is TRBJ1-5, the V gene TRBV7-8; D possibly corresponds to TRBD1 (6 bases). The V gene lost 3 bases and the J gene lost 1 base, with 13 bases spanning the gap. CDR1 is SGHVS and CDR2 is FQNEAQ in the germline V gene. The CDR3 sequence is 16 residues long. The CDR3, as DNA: TGTGCCAGCAGCTTTTCTACAGGGTCAAGCAATCAGCCCCAGCATTTT. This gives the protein CASSFSTGSSNQPQHF.